The present T cell receptor (beta chain) was sequenced within a study of CD8 T cells in ankylosing spondylitis. Trimming left V 4 bases short and J 1 base short, with 10 bases between. CDR1 and CDR2 from the germline V gene are DFQATT and SNEGSKA (reference sequence). This CDR3 has 13 amino acids. This clonotype was counted at least ten times. Its antigen is not identified. Study-level points and caveats: Reportedly, disease-linked clones are significantly enriched in ankylosing spondylitis patients' matched synovial fluid.

One entry per CDR3 protein, called by TCRdb with MiXCR from the 5' RACE reads. This table holds about 250,000 distinct CDR3 sequences, roughly 32% found once. The rearrangement links TRBV20-1 to TRBJ1-2; TRBD1 might be the D (5 bases). The source material was blood, either unsorted or a sorted T cell fraction (not recorded which). The clonotype originates from a male donor with ankylosing spondylitis or in good health (not recorded which). DNA for the CDR3: TGCAGTGCTATCCGACAGAGTAACTATGGCTACACCTTC. Protein: CSAIRQSNYGYTF.